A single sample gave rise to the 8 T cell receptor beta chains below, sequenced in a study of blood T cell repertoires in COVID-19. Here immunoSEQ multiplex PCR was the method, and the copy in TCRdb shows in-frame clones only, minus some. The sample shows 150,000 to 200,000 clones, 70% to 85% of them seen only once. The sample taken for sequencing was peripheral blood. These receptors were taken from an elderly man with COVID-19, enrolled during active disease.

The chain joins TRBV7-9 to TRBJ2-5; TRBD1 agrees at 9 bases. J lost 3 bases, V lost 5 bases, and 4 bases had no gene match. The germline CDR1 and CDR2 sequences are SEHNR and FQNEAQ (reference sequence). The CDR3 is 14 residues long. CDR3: CASSQTGGKETQYF. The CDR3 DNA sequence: TGTGCCAGCAGCCAAACAGGGGGCAAAGAGACCCAGTACTTC.

This CDR3 is CASSGEGETQYF. The CDR3 DNA reads as TGTGCCAGCAGCGGGGAGGGTGAGACCCAGTACTTC. The J gene is TRBJ2-5, the V gene TRBV5-4; 7 nucleotides line up with TRBD2. The germline V gene has CDR1 SGHNT and CDR2 YYREEE (reference sequence). The CDR3 extends over 12 amino acids. The V segment lost 4 bases and the J segment 5 bases; nucleotides outside the gene matches: 2. The complete variable domain, with remaining parts taken from reference TRBV5-4 and TRBJ2-5, reads ETGVTQSPTHLIKTRGQQVTLRCSSQSGHNTVSWYQQALGQGPQFIFQYYREEENGRGNFPPRFSGLQFPNYSSELNVNALELDDSALYLCASSGEGETQYFGPGTRLLVL.

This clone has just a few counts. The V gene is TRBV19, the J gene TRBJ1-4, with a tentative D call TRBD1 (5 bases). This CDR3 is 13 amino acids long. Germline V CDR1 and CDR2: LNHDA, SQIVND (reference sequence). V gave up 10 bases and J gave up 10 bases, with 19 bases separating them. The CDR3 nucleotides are TGTGCCACCCAGGGTGGGGGAGGAGTAAAACTGTTTTTT. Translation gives CATQGGGGVKLFF.

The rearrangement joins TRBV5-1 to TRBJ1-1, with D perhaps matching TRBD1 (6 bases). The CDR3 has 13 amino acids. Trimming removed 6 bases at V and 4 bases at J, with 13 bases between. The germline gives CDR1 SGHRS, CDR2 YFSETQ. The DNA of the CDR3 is TGCGCCAGCACCATTGGGGGCGGCACTGAAGCTTTCTTT. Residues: CASTIGGGTEAFF. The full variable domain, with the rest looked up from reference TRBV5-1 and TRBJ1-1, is KAGVTQTPRYLIKTRGQQVTLSCSPISGHRSVSWYQQTPGQGLQFLFEYFSETQRNKGNFPGRFSGRQFSNSRSEMNVSTLELGDSALYLCASTIGGGTEAFFGQGTRLTVV.

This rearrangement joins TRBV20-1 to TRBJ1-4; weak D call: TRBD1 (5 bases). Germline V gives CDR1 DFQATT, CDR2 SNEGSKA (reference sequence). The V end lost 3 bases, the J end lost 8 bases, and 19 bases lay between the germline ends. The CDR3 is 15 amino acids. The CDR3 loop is CSASGQGGRREKLFF. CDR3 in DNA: TGCAGTGCTAGTGGGCAGGGTGGGAGGAGAGAAAAACTGTTTTTT.

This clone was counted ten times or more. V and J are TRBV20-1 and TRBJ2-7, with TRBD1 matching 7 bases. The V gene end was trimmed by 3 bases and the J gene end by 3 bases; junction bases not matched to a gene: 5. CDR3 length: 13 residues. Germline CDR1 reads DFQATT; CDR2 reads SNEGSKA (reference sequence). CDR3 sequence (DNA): TGCAGTGCTAGTGGGGGACAGAGCTACGAGCAGTACTTC. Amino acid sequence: CSASGGQSYEQYF.

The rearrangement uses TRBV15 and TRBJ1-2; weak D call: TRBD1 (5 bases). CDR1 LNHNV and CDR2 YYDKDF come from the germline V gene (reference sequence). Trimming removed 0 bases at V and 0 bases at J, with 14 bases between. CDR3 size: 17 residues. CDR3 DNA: TGTGCCACCAGCAGAGATCCCAGGGCTACATCTAACTATGGCTACACCTTC. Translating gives CATSRDPRATSNYGYTF.

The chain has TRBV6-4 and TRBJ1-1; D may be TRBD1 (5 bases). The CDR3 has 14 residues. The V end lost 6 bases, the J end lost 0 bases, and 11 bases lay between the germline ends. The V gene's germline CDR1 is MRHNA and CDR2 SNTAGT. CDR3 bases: TGTGCCAGCAGGGAACAGGCTTTGAACACTGAAGCTTTCTTT. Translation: CASREQALNTEAFF.